These 8 T cell receptor beta chains were sequenced from one sample in a study of beta chain features in type 1 diabetes. Of the isolated RNA, all was reverse transcribed, and so the sequenced material was expressed TCRB transcripts. The protocol was immunoSEQ multiplex PCR, while the TCRdb copy is restricted to in-frame clones and leaves out a portion. The repertoire holds about 47,000 clones, 35% to 55% seen once, with roughly 0.13% in the top ten. Study-wide results and caveats: All four CD4+ subsets from Type 1 diabetes patients carried moderately but significantly shorter TCRB CDR3s.

Which antigens these TCRs recognize remains unknown. The sequenced sample was stem cell memory CD4+ T cells from blood. The receptors shown here come from a man aged 25-40 years with type 1 diabetes.

This clone was counted a single time. The chain has TRBV5-8 and TRBJ2-6, with 7 bases lining up with TRBD1. Trimming at V came to 3 bases and at J to 1 base, leaving 13 bases not matched to a gene. Germline V gives CDR1 SGHTS, CDR2 YDEGEE. The CDR3 is 19 residues long. The CDR3, as DNA: TGTGCCAGCAGCTATGGTTTTGGGACAGAAGCGTCTGGGGCCAACGTCCTGACTTTC. It encodes CASSYGFGTEASGANVLTF.

V and J are TRBV7-2 and TRBJ1-4; D is unresolved. Trimming cost V 0 bases and J 3 bases, with 8 bases left between them. Per germline, CDR1 SGHTA and CDR2 FQGNSA. The CDR3 runs to 15 residues. For the CDR3, the DNA is TGTGCCAGCAGCTTAGCAAAGCAGGCTAATGAAAAACTGTTTTTT. This sequence encodes CASSLAKQANEKLFF.

The chain links TRBV18 to TRBJ2-7, with TRBD1 identical over 7 bases. The V and J ends lost 3 bases and 4 bases, in that order; junction bases with no gene match: 3. CDR3 size: 13 residues. Germline loops: CDR1 KGHSH, CDR2 LQKENI. The CDR3 coding sequence is TGTGCCAGCTCACCCGGACAGGATTACGAGCAGTACTTC. Translating gives CASSPGQDYEQYF.

The chain combines TRBV9 with TRBJ2-2, with 14 bases that match TRBD2. Trimming at V came to 2 bases and at J to 6 bases, leaving 3 bases not matched to a gene. Germline V gene data show CDR1 as SGDLS and CDR2 as YYNGEE. The CDR3 contains 16 residues. CDR3 nucleotides: TGTGCCAGCAGCGTCGGGACTAGCGGGAGCGCCGGGGAGCTGTTTTTT. Amino acid sequence: CASSVGTSGSAGELFF.

The chain has TRBV28 and TRBJ2-2; 13 bases agree with TRBD2. After removal of 1 base from V and 7 bases from J, the junction contained 9 bases not matched to a gene. The CDR3 totals 18 residues. Germline loops: CDR1 MDHEN, CDR2 SYDVKM. The CDR3 nucleotides are TGTGCCAGCAGTTTATATTGGACTAGCGGGAGTATGGTCGGGGAGCTGTTTTTT. Amino acids: CASSLYWTSGSMVGELFF.

About this clone: The sample contains more than one DNA sequence encoding this CDR3. This chain uses TRBV9 with TRBJ2-5; D unresolved. This CDR3 has 15 amino acids. Trimming took off 4 bases at V and 8 bases at J, with 21 bases between the two ends. CDR1 is SGDLS and CDR2 is YYNGEE in the germline V gene. The CDR3 loop is CASSKTLGPTETQYF. The CDR3, as DNA: TGTGCCAGCAGCAAAACACTGGGCCCCACCGAAACCCAGTACTTC.

The chain uses TRBV5-1 and TRBJ2-7; tentative D call: TRBD1 (5 bases). The ends were cut back, 1 base at V and 2 bases at J, with 7 bases in the middle. The CDR3 loop spans 13 amino acids. Looked up from germline, CDR1 is SGHRS and CDR2 is YFSETQ. In nucleotides, the CDR3 is TGCGCCAGCAGCTTGACCAGGGCCTACGAGCAGTACTTC. This sequence encodes CASSLTRAYEQYF. Based on the CDR3 plus reference TRBV5-1 and TRBJ2-7, the full variable domain is KAGVTQTPRYLIKTRGQQVTLSCSPISGHRSVSWYQQTPGQGLQFLFEYFSETQRNKGNFPGRFSGRQFSNSRSEMNVSTLELGDSALYLCASSLTRAYEQYFGPGTRLTVT.

This clone has more than one count but fewer than ten. The chain has TRBV5-1 and TRBJ2-5, with 8 bases lining up with TRBD2. This CDR3 has 16 amino acids. The germline gives CDR1 SGHRS, CDR2 YFSETQ. The trim removed 0 bases at V and 5 bases at J, leaving 9 bases unmatched. The chain's CDR3 is CASSLAGSGIGETQYF. The CDR3 DNA is TGCGCCAGCAGCTTGGCTGGTAGCGGGATAGGGGAGACCCAGTACTTC.